This TCR beta chain emerged from a study of T-cell reconstitution after alpha-beta-depleted transplantation in children. Preparing the TCRbeta library involved the use of unique molecular identifiers. MiXCR was run by TCRdb on the PCR reads, yielding one entry per CDR3 protein. Of about 78,000 distinct CDR3 sequences listed, 11% to 15% are singletons. This CDR3 has 17 residues. V lost 5 bases and J lost 0, with 17 bases in between. This clonotype was counted a few times. V gene TRBV12-3 or TRBV12-4 combines with J gene TRBJ2-4, with D possibly matching TRBD1 (5 bases). The clonotype comes from a male patient aged 2 to 9 who had a stem cell transplant for acute lymphoblastic leukemia, so the T cells may come from the graft donor. Sequenced material: PBMCs, mostly from graft donor cells, taken 180 days after TCRalphabeta/CD19-depleted stem cell transplant. The CDR3 reads CASSPNRLQIAKNIQYF. The CDR3 region has the DNA TGTGCCAGCAGTCCTAACAGGTTGCAAATAGCCAAAAACATTCAGTACTTC.